This T cell receptor (beta chain) came from a study of control samples from healthy donors and cancer patients. Germline assignment: CDR1 MNHEY and CDR2 SMNVEV (reference sequence). This CDR3 comprises 13 residues. The V end lost 2 bases, the J end lost 2 bases, and 6 bases lay between the germline ends. The assay was immunoSEQ multiplex PCR, and TCRdb's table has in-frame clones only and misses some. This table has more than 95,000 clones, approximately 89% appearing once. The chain links TRBV27 to TRBJ1-2; D ambiguous. This clonotype originated in a man aged 55-75 years in good health. The sequenced sample consisted of blood. The CDR3 spells CASSLRENYGYTF. The CDR3 coding sequence is TGTGCCAGCAGTTTAAGAGAGAACTATGGCTACACCTTC.